The clone carrying this TCR beta chain showed up just a few times. The target antigen is unknown. The sample is drawn from a study of T cell repertoires in cytomegalovirus infection. In the study overall: CMV infection together with matching HLA type was indicated by public TCR beta signatures.

General study points: Carriers of CMV plus the relevant HLA were identified by cumulative public TCR beta family frequency.

In germline, CDR1 is MNHNS, CDR2 SASEGT. Losses at the gene ends were 7 bases for V and 2 bases for J; bases not matched to a gene: 4. CDR3 length: 15 amino acids. TCRdb fed the reads into MiXCR, producing one record per CDR3 protein. The table includes around 310,000 distinct CDR3 sequences, 25% to 30% detected once. This specimen consisted of cultured PBMCs, obtained from culture after CMV antigen stimulation. The sequence was obtained from a human donor in good health (CMV status not recorded). Some clones in this sample may be carry-over from other donors' samples. The chain recombines TRBV6-1 with TRBJ2-3, with 12 bases matching TRBD2. CDR3 nucleotides: TGTGCCAGCACTAGACTAGCGGGAGCCACAGATACGCAGTATTTT. Translating gives CASTRLAGATDTQYF.